This T cell receptor beta chain derives from a study of T cells after yellow fever vaccination. In the study overall: SMART-Seq v4 Ultra Low Input prepared the low-cell-number fractions. Findings and limits, study-wide: Reappearance after the booster was observed for most primary-vaccination clones (roughly 97% CD4, less than 90% CD8). Contamination by abundant bulk-population clonotypes could be present in FACS-sorted repertoires.

V was cut by 7 bases and J by 5 bases, with 14 bases left in between. This CDR3 has 13 residues. CDR1 is LNHDA, CDR2 SQIVND, per germline (reference sequence). Via MiXCR, TCRdb re-called the 5' RACE reads, giving one row per CDR3 protein. The profile shows under 250,000 distinct CDR3 sequences, around 3.1% of them singletons. This clonotype has a single count. Its antigen remains unknown. The material was CD4+ T cells sorted from PBMCs, obtained 10 days after the yellow fever booster vaccination. The chain employs TRBV19 and TRBJ1-2; D may be TRBD1 (6 bases). This TCR was recovered from a man aged 18 to 35 who received the YFV17D yellow fever vaccine. The DNA for the CDR3 is TGTGCCAGTACCCCCCGGACAGTATATGGCTACACCTTC. Translation: CASTPRTVYGYTF.